This TCR beta chain was retrieved from a study of blood T cell repertoires in COVID-19. Overall study context: COVID-19 samples, acute and convalescent, were from the United States, Italy and Spain. T cells, B-cell-depleted T cells, or PBMCs supplied cDNA or gDNA.

Self-reported history from a screening survey and questionnaire set each donor's cohort. Per the study methods: Estimates of nucleated cell counts were drawn from the amplification of reference gene primers. TCRdb's table, derived via immunoSEQ multiplex PCR, lists solely in-frame clones and lacks some. The DNA gave D and trimming, while V, J and clone size come from that table. Of about 250,000 clones in the sample, around 87% were seen once. The CDR3 covers 17 residues. The junction had 7 bases not matched to a gene; V was cut back by 0 bases and J by 4 bases. Germline V gives CDR1 SEHNR, CDR2 FQNEAQ (reference sequence).

This clonotype was obtained from a woman younger than 45 with acute COVID-19. The sequencing sample was made of PBMCs or T cells enriched from blood (not recorded which). The chain links TRBV7-9 to TRBJ1-1; 11 bases line up with TRBD1. CDR3: CASSLALTGTGGTEAFF. CDR3 sequence (DNA): TGTGCCAGCAGCTTAGCGCTCACGGGGACAGGGGGCACTGAAGCTTTCTTT.